The clone carrying this T cell receptor beta chain has only one observation. The sample is drawn from a study of blood T cell repertoires in COVID-19. This CDR3 has 16 residues. Germline assignment: CDR1 SGHVS and CDR2 FQNEAQ. Trimming cost V 1 base and J 6 bases; bases outside gene matches: 5. Original analysis: The authors estimated nucleated cell counts from reference gene primer amplification. TCRdb's copy holds only in-frame clones and misses some; the assay was immunoSEQ multiplex PCR. The V and J calls and the clone size are those of that table, but D and trimming were determined from the DNA. The table records some 390,000 clones, 70% to 90% of them present only once.

The chain employs TRBV7-8 and TRBJ1-4; 10 bases match TRBD1. The sequencing input was peripheral blood. This clonotype originated in a human donor in a cohort sampled during active COVID-19. The CDR3 DNA reads as TGTGCCAGCAGCTTAGTAGGACAGGGGGTTTATGAAAAACTGTTTTTT. Translating gives CASSLVGQGVYEKLFF.